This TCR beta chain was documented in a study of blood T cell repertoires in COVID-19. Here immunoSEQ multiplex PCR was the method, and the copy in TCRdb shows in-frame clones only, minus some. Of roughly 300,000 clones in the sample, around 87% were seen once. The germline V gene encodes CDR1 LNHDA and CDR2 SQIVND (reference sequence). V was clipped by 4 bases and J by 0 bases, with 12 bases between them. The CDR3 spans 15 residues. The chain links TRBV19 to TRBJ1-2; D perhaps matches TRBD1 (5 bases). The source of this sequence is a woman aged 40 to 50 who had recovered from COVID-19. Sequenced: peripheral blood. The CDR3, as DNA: TGTGCCAGTAGTACCCCTCAGACAGCTAACTATGGCTACACCTTC. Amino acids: CASSTPQTANYGYTF.